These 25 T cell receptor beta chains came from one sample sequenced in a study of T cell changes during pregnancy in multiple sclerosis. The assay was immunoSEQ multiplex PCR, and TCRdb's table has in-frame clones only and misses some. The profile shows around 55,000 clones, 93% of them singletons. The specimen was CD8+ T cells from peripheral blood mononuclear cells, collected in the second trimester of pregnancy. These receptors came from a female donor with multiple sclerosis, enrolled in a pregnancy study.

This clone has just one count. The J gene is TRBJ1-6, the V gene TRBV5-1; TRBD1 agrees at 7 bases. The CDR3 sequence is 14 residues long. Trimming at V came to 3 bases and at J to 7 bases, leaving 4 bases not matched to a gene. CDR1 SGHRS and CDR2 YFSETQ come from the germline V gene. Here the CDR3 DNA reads TGCGCCAGCAGCTGGACGACAGGGAATTCACCCCTCCACTTT. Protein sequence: CASSWTTGNSPLHF.

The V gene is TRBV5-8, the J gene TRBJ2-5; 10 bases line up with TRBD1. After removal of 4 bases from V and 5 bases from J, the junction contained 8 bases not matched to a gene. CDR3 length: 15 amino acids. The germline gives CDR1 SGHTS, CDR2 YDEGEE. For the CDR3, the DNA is TGTGCCAGCAGCCCCGGGACAGGGGTCGCTGAGACCCAGTACTTC. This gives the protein CASSPGTGVAETQYF.

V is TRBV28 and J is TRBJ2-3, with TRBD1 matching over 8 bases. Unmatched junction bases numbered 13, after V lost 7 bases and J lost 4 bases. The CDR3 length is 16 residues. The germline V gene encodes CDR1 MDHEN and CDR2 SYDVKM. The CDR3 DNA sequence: TGTGCCAGCAATAAAGGGACAGGTTTTATCTCAGATACGCAGTATTTT. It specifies CASNKGTGFISDTQYF.

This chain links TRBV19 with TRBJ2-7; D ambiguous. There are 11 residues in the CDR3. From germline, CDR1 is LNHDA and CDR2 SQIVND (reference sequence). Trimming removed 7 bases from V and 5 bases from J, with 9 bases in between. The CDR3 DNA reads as TGTGCCAGTATGGTTGGAGACGAGCAGTACTTC. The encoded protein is CASMVGDEQYF.

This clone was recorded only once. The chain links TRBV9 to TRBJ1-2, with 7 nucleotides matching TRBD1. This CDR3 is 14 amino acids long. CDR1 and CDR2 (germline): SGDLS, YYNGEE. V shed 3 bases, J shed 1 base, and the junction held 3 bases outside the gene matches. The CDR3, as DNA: TGTGCCAGCAGCGGACAGGGAGGTAACTATGGCTACACCTTC. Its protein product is CASSGQGGNYGYTF.

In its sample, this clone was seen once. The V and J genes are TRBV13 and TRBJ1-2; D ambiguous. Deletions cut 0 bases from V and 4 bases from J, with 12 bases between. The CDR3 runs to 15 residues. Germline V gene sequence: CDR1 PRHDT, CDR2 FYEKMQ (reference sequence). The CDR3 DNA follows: TGTGCCAGCAGCTTAGGCCTGGCGGAGAGCTATGGCTACACCTTC. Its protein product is CASSLGLAESYGYTF.

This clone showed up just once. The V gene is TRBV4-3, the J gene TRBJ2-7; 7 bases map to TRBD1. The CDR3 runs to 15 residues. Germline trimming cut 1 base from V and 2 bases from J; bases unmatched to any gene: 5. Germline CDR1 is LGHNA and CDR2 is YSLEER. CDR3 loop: CASSQGQGETYEQYF. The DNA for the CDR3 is TGCGCCAGCAGCCAAGGACAGGGCGAGACCTACGAGCAGTACTTC.

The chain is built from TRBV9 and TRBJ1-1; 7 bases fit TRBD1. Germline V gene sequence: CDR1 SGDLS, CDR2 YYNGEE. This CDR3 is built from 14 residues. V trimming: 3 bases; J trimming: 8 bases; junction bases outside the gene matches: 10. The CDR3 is CASSGILGGSEAFF. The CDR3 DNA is TGTGCCAGCAGCGGAATCCTAGGGGGCAGCGAAGCTTTCTTT.

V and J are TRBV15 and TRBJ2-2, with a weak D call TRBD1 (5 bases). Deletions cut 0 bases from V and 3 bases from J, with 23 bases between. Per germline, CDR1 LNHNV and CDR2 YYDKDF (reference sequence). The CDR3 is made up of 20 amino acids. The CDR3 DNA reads TGTGCCACCAGCAGAGATATGAAGCAGGCCAGGGCGTTGGACACCGGGGAGCTGTTTTTT. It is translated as CATSRDMKQARALDTGELFF.

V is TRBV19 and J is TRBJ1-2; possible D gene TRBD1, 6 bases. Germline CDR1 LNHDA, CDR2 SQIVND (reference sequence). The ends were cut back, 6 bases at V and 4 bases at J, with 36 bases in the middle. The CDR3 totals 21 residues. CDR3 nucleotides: TGTGCCAGTAGCTACGCTAGGACGGGGGGCACCCAGCCATCATACGGCTATGGCTACACCTTC. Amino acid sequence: CASSYARTGGTQPSYGYGYTF.

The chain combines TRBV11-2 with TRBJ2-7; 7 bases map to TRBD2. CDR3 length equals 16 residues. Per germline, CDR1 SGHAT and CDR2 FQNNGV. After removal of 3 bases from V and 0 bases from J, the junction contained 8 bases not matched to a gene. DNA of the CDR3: TGTGCCAGCAGCTTTAGGGGAGGGCGGGACTCCTACGAGCAGTACTTC. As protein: CASSFRGGRDSYEQYF.

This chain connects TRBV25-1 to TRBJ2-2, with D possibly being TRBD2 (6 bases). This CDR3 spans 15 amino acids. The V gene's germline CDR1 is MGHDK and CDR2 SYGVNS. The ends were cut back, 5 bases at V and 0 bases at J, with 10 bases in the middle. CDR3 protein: CASSWPGANTGELFF. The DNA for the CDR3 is TGTGCCAGCAGTTGGCCGGGGGCGAACACCGGGGAGCTGTTTTTT.

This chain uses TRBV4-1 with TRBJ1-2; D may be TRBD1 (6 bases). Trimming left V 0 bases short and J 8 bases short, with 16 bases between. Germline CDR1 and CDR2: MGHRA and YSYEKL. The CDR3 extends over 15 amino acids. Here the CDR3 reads CASSQDPPGHQGYTF. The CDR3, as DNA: TGCGCCAGCAGCCAAGACCCACCGGGACATCAGGGCTACACCTTC.

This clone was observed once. As DNA, the CDR3 is TGCAGCGTTTTCCGGGAGACCCAGTACTTC. Its translation is CSVFRETQYF. The V gene is TRBV29-1, the J gene TRBJ2-5; D is undetermined. Germline assignment: CDR1 SQVTM and CDR2 ANQGSEA. The CDR3 spans 10 residues. Between the trimmed V and J ends, which lost 5 bases and 5 bases, there was a span of 6 bases.

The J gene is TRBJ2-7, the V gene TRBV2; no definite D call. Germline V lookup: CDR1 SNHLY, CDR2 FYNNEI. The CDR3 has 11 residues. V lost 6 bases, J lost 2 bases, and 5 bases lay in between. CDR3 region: CASRQTYEQYF. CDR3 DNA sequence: TGTGCCAGCAGACAGACCTACGAGCAGTACTTC. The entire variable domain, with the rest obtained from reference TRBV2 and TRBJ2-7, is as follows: EPEVTQTPSHQVTQMGQEVILRCVPISNHLYFYWYRQILGQKVEFLVSFYNNEISEKSEIFDDQFSVERPDGSNFTLKIRSTKLEDSAMYFCASRQTYEQYFGPGTRLTVT.

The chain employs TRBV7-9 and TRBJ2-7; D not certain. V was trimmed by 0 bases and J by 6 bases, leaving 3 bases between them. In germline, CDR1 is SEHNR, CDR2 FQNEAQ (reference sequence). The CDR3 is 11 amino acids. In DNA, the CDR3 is TGTGCCAGCAGCTTAGCCGGCGAGCAGTACTTC. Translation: CASSLAGEQYF.

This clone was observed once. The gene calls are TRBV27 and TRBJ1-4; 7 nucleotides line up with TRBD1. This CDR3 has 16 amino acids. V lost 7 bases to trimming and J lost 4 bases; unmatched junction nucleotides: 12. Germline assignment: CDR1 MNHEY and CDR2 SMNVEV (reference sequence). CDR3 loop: CASNTRQGPLNEKLFF. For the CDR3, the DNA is TGTGCCAGCAACACAAGACAGGGCCCCCTTAATGAAAAACTGTTTTTT. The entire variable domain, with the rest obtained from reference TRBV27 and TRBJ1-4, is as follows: EAQVTQNPRYLITVTGKKLTVTCSQNMNHEYMSWYRQDPGLGLRQIYYSMNVEVTDKGDVPEGYKVSRKEKRNFPLILESPSPNQTSLYFCASNTRQGPLNEKLFFGSGTQLSVL.

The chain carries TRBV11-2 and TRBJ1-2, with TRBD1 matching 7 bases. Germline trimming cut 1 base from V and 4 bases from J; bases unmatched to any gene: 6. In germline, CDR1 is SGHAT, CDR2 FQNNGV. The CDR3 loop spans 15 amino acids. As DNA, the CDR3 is TGTGCCAGCAGCTTAGGTCGACAGGGTGGCTATGGCTACACCTTC. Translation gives CASSLGRQGGYGYTF.

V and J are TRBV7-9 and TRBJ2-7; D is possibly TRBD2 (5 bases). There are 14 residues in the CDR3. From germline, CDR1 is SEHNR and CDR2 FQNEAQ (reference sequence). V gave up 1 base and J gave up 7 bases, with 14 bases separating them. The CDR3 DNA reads TGTGCCAGCAGCTTAGTAGATGGGAGTGAGGAGCAGTACTTC. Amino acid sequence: CASSLVDGSEEQYF.

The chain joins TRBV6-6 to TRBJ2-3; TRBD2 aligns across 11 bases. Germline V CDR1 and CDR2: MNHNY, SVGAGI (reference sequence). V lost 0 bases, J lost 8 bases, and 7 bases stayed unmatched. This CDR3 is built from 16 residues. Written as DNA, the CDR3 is TGTGCCAGCAGTTACTCGTTACTAGCGGGAGTGGTTACGCAGTATTTT. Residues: CASSYSLLAGVVTQYF.

CDR3 DNA: TGTGCCAGCAGCTTAGGGGACAGGGTATTTTGGACTGAAGCTTTCTTT. It encodes CASSLGDRVFWTEAFF. The chain couples TRBV7-2 to TRBJ1-1; 9 bases are shared with TRBD1. CDR3 size: 16 residues. Germline V gene data show CDR1 as SGHTA and CDR2 as FQGNSA. Losses at the gene ends were 1 base for V and 5 bases for J; bases not matched to a gene: 8.

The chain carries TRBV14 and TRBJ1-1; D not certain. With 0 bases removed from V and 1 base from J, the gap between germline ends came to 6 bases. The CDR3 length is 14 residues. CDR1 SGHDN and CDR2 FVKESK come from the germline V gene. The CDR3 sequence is CASSQDPRNTEAFF. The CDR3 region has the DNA TGTGCCAGCAGCCAAGATCCCAGGAACACTGAAGCTTTCTTT.

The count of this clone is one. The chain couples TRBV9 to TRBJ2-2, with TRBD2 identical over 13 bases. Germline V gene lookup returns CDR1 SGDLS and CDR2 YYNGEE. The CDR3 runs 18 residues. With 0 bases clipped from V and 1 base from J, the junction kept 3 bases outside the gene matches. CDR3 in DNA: TGTGCCAGCAGCGTAGAGGGACTAGCGGGGTGGAACACCGGGGAGCTGTTTTTT. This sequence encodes CASSVEGLAGWNTGELFF.

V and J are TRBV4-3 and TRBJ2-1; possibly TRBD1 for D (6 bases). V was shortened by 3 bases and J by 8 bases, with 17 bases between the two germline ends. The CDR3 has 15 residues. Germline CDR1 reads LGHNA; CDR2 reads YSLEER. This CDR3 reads CASSHLTGPPDEQFF. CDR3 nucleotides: TGCGCCAGCAGCCACCTCACAGGGCCCCCGGATGAGCAGTTCTTC.

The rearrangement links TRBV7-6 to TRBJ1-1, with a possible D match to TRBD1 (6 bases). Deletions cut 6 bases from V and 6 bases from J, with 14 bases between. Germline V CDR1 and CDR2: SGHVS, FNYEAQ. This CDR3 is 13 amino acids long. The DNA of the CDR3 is TGTGCCAGCAGGCTAACAGGGTCAGCTGAAGCTTTCTTT. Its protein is CASRLTGSAEAFF.